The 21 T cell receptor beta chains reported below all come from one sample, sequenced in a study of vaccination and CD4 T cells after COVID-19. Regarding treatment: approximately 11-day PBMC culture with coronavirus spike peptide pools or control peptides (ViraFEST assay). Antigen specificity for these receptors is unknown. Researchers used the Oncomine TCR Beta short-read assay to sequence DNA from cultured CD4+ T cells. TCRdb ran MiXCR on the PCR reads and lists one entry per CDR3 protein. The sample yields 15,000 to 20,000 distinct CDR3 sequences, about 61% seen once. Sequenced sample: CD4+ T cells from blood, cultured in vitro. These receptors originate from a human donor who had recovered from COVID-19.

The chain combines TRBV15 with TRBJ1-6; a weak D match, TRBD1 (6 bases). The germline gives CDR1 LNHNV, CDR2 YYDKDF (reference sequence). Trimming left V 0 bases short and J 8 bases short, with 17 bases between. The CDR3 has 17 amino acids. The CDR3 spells CATSRETGARADSPLHF. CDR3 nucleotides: TGTGCCACCAGCAGAGAAACGGGGGCCAGGGCGGATTCACCCCTCCACTTT.

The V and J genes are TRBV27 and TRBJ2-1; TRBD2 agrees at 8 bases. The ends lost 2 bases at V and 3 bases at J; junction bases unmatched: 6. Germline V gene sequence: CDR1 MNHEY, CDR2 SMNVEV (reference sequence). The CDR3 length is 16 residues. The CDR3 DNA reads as TGTGCCAGCAGTTTAGGGGCGGGAGGCTTCTACAATGAGCAGTTCTTC. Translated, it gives CASSLGAGGFYNEQFF.

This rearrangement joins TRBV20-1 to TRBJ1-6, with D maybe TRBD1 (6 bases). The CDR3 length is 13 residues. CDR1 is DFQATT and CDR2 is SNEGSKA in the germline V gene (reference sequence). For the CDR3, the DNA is TGCGGAAGTTCCGGGACACAATATTCACCCCTCCACTTT. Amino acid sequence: CGSSGTQYSPLHF.

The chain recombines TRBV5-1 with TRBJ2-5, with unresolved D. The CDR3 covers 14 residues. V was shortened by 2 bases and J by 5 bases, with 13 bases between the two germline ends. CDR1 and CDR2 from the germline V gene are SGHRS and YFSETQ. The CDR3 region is CASSFRPDGETQYF. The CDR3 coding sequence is TGCGCCAGCAGCTTTAGGCCCGATGGGGAGACCCAGTACTTC.

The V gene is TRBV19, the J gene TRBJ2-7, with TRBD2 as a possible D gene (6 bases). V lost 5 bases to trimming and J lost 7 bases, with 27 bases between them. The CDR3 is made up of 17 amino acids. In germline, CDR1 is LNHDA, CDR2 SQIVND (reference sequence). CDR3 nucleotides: TGTGCCAGTAGTCCAACCTCGGGGATTACAGGACTACGGGAGCAGTACTTC. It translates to CASSPTSGITGLREQYF. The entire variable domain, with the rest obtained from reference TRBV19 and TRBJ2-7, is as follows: DGGITQSPKYLFRKEGQNVTLSCEQNLNHDAMYWYRQDPGQGLRLIYYSQIVNDFQKGDIAEGYSVSREKKESFPLTVTSAQKNPTAFYLCASSPTSGITGLREQYFGPGTRLTVT.

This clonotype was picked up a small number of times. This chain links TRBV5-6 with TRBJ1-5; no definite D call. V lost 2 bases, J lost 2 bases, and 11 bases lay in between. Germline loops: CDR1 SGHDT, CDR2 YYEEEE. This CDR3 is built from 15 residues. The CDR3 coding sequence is TGTGCCAGCAGCTTCGGAGGGTTTGGCAATCAGCCCCAGCATTTT. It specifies CASSFGGFGNQPQHF. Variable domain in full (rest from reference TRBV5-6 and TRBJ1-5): DAGVTQSPTHLIKTRGQQVTLRCSPKSGHDTVSWYQQALGQGPQFIFQYYEEEERQRGNFPDRFSGHQFPNYSSELNVNALLLGDSALYLCASSFGGFGNQPQHFGDGTRLSIL.

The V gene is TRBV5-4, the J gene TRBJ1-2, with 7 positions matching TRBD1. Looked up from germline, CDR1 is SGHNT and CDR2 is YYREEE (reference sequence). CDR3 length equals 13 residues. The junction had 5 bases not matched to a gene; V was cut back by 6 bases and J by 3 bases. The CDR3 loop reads CASKPRGDYGYTF. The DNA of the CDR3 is TGTGCCAGCAAACCCAGGGGGGACTATGGCTACACCTTC. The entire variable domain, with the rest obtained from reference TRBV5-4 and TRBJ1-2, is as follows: ETGVTQSPTHLIKTRGQQVTLRCSSQSGHNTVSWYQQALGQGPQFIFQYYREEENGRGNFPPRFSGLQFPNYSSELNVNALELDDSALYLCASKPRGDYGYTFGSGTRLTVV.

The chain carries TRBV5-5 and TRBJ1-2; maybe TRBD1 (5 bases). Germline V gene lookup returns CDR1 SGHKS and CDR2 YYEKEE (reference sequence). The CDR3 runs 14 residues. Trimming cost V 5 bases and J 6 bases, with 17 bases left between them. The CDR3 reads CASSPAAGRDGYTF. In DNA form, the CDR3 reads TGTGCCAGCAGTCCGGCGGCAGGGCGAGATGGCTACACCTTC. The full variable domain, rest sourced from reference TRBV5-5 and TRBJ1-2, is DAGVTQSPTHLIKTRGQQVTLRCSPISGHKSVSWYQQVLGQGPQFIFQYYEKEERGRGNFPDRFSARQFPNYSSELNVNALLLGDSALYLCASSPAAGRDGYTFGSGTRLTVV.

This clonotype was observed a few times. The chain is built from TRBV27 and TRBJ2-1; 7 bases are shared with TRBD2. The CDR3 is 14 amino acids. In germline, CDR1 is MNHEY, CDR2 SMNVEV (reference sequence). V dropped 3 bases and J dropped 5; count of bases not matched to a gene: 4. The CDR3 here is CASSLSGRNNEQFF. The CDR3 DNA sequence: TGTGCCAGCAGTTTGTCCGGGAGGAACAATGAGCAGTTCTTC.

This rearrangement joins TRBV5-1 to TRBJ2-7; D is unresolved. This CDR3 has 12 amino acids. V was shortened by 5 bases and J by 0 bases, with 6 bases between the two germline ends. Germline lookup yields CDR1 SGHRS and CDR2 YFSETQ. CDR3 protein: CASRRGSYEQYF. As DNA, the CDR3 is TGCGCCAGCAGGCGCGGCTCCTACGAGCAGTACTTC.

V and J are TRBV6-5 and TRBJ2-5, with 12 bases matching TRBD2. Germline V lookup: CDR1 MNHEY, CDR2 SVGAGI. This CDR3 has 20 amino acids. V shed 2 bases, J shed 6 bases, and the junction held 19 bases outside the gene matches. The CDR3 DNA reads TGTGCCAGCAGTTACCAGGGGGCCACTAGCGGGAGGCCCTGGGAGCAGACCCAGTACTTC. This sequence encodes CASSYQGATSGRPWEQTQYF.

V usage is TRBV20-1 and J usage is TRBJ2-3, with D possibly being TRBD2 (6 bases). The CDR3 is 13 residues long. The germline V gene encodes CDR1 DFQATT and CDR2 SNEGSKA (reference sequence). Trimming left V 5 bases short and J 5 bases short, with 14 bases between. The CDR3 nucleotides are TGCAGTGCTTGCGGGAACTCTGGAGATACGCAGTATTTT. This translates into CSACGNSGDTQYF.

The CDR3 bases are TGTGCCAGCAGTTCTGGGACGGACTCTTCTGAAGCTTTCTTT. Translation gives CASSSGTDSSEAFF. The chain has TRBV6-2 or TRBV6-3 and TRBJ1-1; D is possibly TRBD1 (5 bases). This CDR3 has 14 residues. Germline V CDR1 and CDR2: MNHEY, SVGEGT. Trimming took off 4 bases at V and 6 bases at J, with 15 bases between the two ends.

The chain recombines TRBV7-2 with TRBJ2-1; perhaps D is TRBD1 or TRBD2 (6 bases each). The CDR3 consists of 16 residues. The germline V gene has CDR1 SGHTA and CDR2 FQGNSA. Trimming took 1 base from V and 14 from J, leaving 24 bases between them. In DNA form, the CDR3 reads TGTGCCAGCAGCTTAGGGAGTGGTAGCGGAGGGGGACGGGAGTTCTTC. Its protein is CASSLGSGSGGGREFF.

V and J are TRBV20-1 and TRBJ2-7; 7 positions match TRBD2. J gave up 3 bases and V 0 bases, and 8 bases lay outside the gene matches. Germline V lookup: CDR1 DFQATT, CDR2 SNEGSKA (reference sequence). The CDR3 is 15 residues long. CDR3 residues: CSARDPQREHYEQYF. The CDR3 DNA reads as TGCAGTGCTAGAGATCCTCAGCGGGAACACTACGAGCAGTACTTC.

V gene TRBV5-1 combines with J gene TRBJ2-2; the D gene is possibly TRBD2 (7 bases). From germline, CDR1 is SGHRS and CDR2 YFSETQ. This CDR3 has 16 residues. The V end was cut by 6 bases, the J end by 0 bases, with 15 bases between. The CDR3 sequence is CASTSGGGANTGELFF. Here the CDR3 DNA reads TGCGCCAGCACCTCCGGCGGGGGCGCGAACACCGGGGAGCTGTTTTTT.

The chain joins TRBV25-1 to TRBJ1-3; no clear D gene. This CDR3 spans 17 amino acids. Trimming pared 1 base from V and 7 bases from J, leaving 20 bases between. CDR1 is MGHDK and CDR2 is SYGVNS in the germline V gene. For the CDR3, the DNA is TGTGCCAGCAGTGAATCTCCCGGACGGGGAGGGTGGAACACCATATATTTT. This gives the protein CASSESPGRGGWNTIYF.

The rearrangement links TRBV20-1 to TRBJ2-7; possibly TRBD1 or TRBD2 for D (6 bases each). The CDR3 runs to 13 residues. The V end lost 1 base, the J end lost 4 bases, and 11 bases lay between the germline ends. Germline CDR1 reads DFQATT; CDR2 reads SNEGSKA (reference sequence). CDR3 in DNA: TGCAGTGCTAGAGCGGGGGCTGGGTACGAGCAGTACTTC. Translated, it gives CSARAGAGYEQYF.

Written as DNA, the CDR3 is TGTGCCACCGCGCCGGGACAAAACTATGGCTACACCTTC. This gives the protein CATAPGQNYGYTF. The chain recombines TRBV6-1 with TRBJ1-2, with D possibly being TRBD1 (6 bases). The CDR3 is made up of 13 amino acids. Germline CDR1 reads MNHNS; CDR2 reads SASEGT. V dropped 10 bases and J dropped 2 bases, with 14 bases sitting between them.

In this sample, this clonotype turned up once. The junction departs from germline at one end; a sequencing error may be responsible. The CDR3 loop is CDSSLNSISHGETQYF. In DNA form, the CDR3 reads TGTGACAGCAGCTTGAACAGCATCTCCCATGGGGAGACCCAGTACTTC. V usage is TRBV5-8 and J usage is TRBJ2-5; D ambiguous. The CDR3 length is 16 residues. The V gene's germline CDR1 is SGHTS and CDR2 YDEGEE.

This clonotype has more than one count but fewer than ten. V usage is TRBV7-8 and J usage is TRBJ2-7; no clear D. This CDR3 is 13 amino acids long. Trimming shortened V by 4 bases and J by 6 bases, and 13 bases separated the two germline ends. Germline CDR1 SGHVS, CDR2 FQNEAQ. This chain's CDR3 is CASSSCDRCEQYF. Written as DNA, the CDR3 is TGTGCCAGCAGCTCCTGTGACCGCTGCGAGCAGTACTTC.